This T cell receptor beta chain was identified in a study of T cell responses to AZD1222 COVID-19 vaccine (dated by TCRdb to about 2021). Looking at the study overall: AZD1222 recipients given second doses at about 4 weeks or at about 12 weeks were pooled, since spike-specific TCR depth and breadth were not found to differ between the two schedules. TCR sequencing was performed for 230 to 250 trial participants, of whom 200 to 220 were given two doses of AZD1222 and around 25 were given two doses of MenACWY control vaccine. Trial participants were enrolled into age subgroups of 18-55, 56-69 and 70-plus years, which contained about 150, 27 and 61 TCR-sequenced participants, respectively.

What the time point label conveys for this sample: baseline before first vaccination. Vaccinee samples were obtained from the UK trials COV001 and COV002, which included a single-blind randomized controlled phase 2/3 trial of AZD1222 (ChAdOx1 nCoV-19) in healthy adults. Trial participant PBMC samples were collected at day 0 and day 28 after the second dose for TCRbeta chain sequencing. The CDR3 regions of human TCRbeta chains were analyzed by immunosequencing. As for the authors' bioinformatics: Repertoire TCRs were checked for matches against a reference library of SARS-CoV-2-specific TCRs that had been generated using the MIRA antigen-specificity platform. Breadth meant the fraction of unique TCRs that were SARS-CoV-2-associated, whereas depth meant the fraction of total T cells that were SARS-CoV-2-associated. Using the MIRA data, each spike-specific TCR was assigned both to the spike region to which the TCR was reactive and to a CD4 or CD8 class. Log10-transformed breadth and depth values were compared by one-way ANOVA with Sidak's multiple comparisons tests. What TCRdb holds here is the immuneACCESS table cut down to in-frame rearrangements. Part of the clones is not present; checked against another copy, under half of the missing clones reflect an unresolved V gene, and the others are unexplained. The D gene and trimming were derived from the DNA, and the V and J assignments and clone size from that table. The sample includes about 140,000 clones, with around 91% observed a single time. Around 5% of the sample goes to the ten largest clones.

This clone appeared a single time. Its target antigen remains unknown. Base qualities are not at hand, and no much larger clone is one base apart. The investigation overall reported the following: CD4 TCRs associated with the vaccine covered the entire spike protein, and the dominant responses were in regions 160-218 and 743-854. After two AZD1222 doses, spike-specific TCR breadth and depth were significantly higher than at day 0 and than in MenACWY recipients. Epitopes outside the regions mutated in the B.1.351 and B.1.1.7 variants were reportedly recognized by nearly half of the unique spike-specific TCRs. Most participants were white British and females outnumbered males, and the authors suggested that clonal diversity may have been underestimated. Only six AZD1222 recipients were SARS-CoV-2 seropositive at baseline, limiting conclusions about previously exposed vaccinees. The 56-69-year group was small, and its depth increase did not reach significance, likely because of low power. Because no day 14 peak-response samples were available, repertoires were characterized only after the peak T cell response.

According to the germline V gene, CDR1 reads MDHEN and CDR2 reads SYDVKM. From its cysteine to its phenylalanine, the CDR3 spans 19 amino acids. Only CDR3 DNA is held: 57 bases, read in frame from base 1. The V and J ends are trimmed by 1 base and 6 bases, leaving 25 bases between them. The sequence was obtained from an adult in good health. The source was peripheral blood, collected on day 0 of AZD1222 vaccination. Here the chain combines TRBV28 and TRBJ1-3; a tentative D match to TRBD1 spans 6 bases. The CDR3 protein sequence reads: CASSLFFQNGRTVPNTIYF. The DNA reads TGTGCCAGCAGTTTATTTTTCCAGAACGGGCGGACAGTGCCAAACACCATATATTTT.